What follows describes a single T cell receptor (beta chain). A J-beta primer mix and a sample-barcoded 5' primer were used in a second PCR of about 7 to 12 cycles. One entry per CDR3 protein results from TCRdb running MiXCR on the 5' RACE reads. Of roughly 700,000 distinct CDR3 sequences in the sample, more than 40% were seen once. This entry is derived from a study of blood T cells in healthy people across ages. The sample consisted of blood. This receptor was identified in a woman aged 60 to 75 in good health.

The CDR3 loop reads CASSPPTNVLGTEAFF. DNA for the CDR3: TGTGCCAGCTCACCACCGACAAATGTTCTCGGGACTGAAGCTTTCTTT. The chain recombines TRBV18 with TRBJ1-1; D not resolved. V lost 0 bases and J lost 5, with 16 bases in between. Germline V gene sequence: CDR1 KGHSH, CDR2 LQKENI. The length of the CDR3 is 16 residues.